The 21 T cell receptor beta chains below come from one sample, sequenced in a study of blood T cells in healthy people across ages. Using a J-beta primer mix together with a sample-barcoded 5' primer, a second PCR was run for roughly 7 to 12 cycles. TCRdb recomputed calls from the 5' RACE reads with MiXCR, one row per CDR3 protein. In the table there are hundreds of thousands of distinct CDR3 sequences, under 25% of which are singletons. The sample was blood. The receptor set was obtained from a man in his sixties or seventies in good health.

This clonotype was counted between two and nine times. The J gene is TRBJ2-3, the V gene TRBV6-6, with 11 nucleotides matching TRBD2. The length of the CDR3 is 15 residues. Per the germline V gene, CDR1 is MNHNY and CDR2 is SVGAGI (reference sequence). J lost 6 bases, V lost 6 bases, and 8 bases had no gene match. DNA for the CDR3: TGTGCCAGCAGCCCGACGGGACTAGCGGTTGATACGCAGTATTTT. The encoded protein is CASSPTGLAVDTQYF.

This clonotype was detected ten times or more. This rearrangement joins TRBV4-2 to TRBJ2-3, with TRBD2 identical over 13 bases. The germline V gene encodes CDR1 LGHNA and CDR2 YNFKEQ. V lost 4 bases and J lost 2; bases outside the gene matches: 6. The CDR3 spans 17 residues. CDR3 protein: CASSLRTSGRFTDTQYF. Written as DNA, the CDR3 is TGTGCCAGCAGCCTTCGGACTAGCGGGAGATTCACAGATACGCAGTATTTT.

The rearrangement joins TRBV12-3 or TRBV12-4 to TRBJ2-7; D remains unclear. The end of the DNA aligns better with TRBJ2-1, so the J call may be wrong. The CDR3 is made up of 12 amino acids. DNA for the CDR3: TGTGCCAGCAGTTTAGGATGGCAGGAGCAGTTCTTC. Protein: CASSLGWQEQFF.

The V call is TRBV5-6, the J call TRBJ1-4, with D unresolved. This CDR3 region has 16 residues. V gave up 4 bases and J gave up 4 bases, with 17 bases separating them. Germline V gene lookup returns CDR1 SGHDT and CDR2 YYEEEE. The DNA for the CDR3 is TGTGCCAGCAGCACGGCCCGGGAATCAAGTAATGAAAAACTGTTTTTT. It encodes CASSTARESSNEKLFF. Using reference TRBV5-6 and TRBJ1-4 for the parts outside the CDR3, the full variable domain is DAGVTQSPTHLIKTRGQQVTLRCSPKSGHDTVSWYQQALGQGPQFIFQYYEEEERQRGNFPDRFSGHQFPNYSSELNVNALLLGDSALYLCASSTARESSNEKLFFGSGTQLSVL.

The table lists this clonotype with many counts. The rearrangement links TRBV29-1 to TRBJ2-7; 7 bases line up with TRBD1. CDR1 is SQVTM and CDR2 is ANQGSEA in the germline V gene. The CDR3 length is 13 residues. J gave up 6 bases and V 2 bases, and 7 bases lay outside the gene matches. The DNA for the CDR3 is TGCAGCGTTGAACGACAGGGTTCCGGCGAGCAGTACTTC. Its protein is CSVERQGSGEQYF.

J is TRBJ1-4 and V is TRBV19; D ambiguous. The V gene lost 9 bases and the J gene lost 7 bases, with 12 bases spanning the gap. The CDR3 length is 12 residues. Looked up from germline, CDR1 is LNHDA and CDR2 is SQIVND (reference sequence). This CDR3 reads CASPEGSEKLFF. In nucleotides, the CDR3 is TGTGCCAGCCCCGAAGGTTCTGAAAAACTGTTTTTT.

This clonotype turned up a few times. The rearrangement links TRBV7-9 to TRBJ2-2; the D gene is possibly TRBD2 (6 bases). The CDR3 runs to 14 residues. V was cut by 3 bases and J by 4 bases, with 9 bases left in between. CDR1 is SEHNR, CDR2 FQNEAQ, per germline (reference sequence). The CDR3 coding sequence is TGTGCCAGCAGCTTCGGAGGGTTCACCGGGGAGCTGTTTTTT. Its translation is CASSFGGFTGELFF.

This clonotype has a handful of counts. The chain employs TRBV7-9 and TRBJ1-3; no clear D gene. The ends were cut back, 5 bases at V and 0 bases at J, with 5 bases in the middle. Per the germline V gene, CDR1 is SEHNR and CDR2 is FQNEAQ (reference sequence). CDR3 length: 13 residues. The CDR3 DNA reads as TGTGCCAGCAGCGTCAGCTCTGGAAACACCATATATTTT. This codes for CASSVSSGNTIYF.

This clonotype was detected many times. The chain is built from TRBV12-3 or TRBV12-4 and TRBJ1-3; TRBD1 agrees at 7 bases. The CDR3 extends over 12 amino acids. Trimming removed 7 bases from V and 4 bases from J; junction bases left unmatched: 1. The CDR3 sequence: CASKGGGNTIYF. The CDR3 region has the DNA TGTGCCAGCAAAGGGGGCGGAAACACCATATATTTT.

This clonotype was seen a handful of times. The J gene is TRBJ2-2, the V gene TRBV2; 9 positions match TRBD1. The germline V gene encodes CDR1 SNHLY and CDR2 FYNNEI. The CDR3 spans 16 residues. Trimming at V came to 4 bases and at J to 0 bases, leaving 3 bases not matched to a gene. CDR3 nucleotide sequence: TGTGCCAGCAGTGTCGGACAGGGGCCGAACACCGGGGAGCTGTTTTTT. Protein sequence: CASSVGQGPNTGELFF.

The V call is TRBV12-3 or TRBV12-4, the J call TRBJ2-3; D perhaps matches TRBD2 (5 bases). Between the trimmed V and J ends, which lost 3 bases and 0 bases, there was a span of 19 bases. This CDR3 contains 18 residues. The CDR3 reads CASSFEGFASASTDTQYF. Here the CDR3 DNA reads TGTGCCAGCAGTTTCGAGGGATTCGCTAGTGCTAGCACAGATACGCAGTATTTT.

This clonotype was detected a few times. V usage is TRBV5-1 and J usage is TRBJ1-2; D ambiguous. The germline V and J ends were trimmed by 4 bases and 3 bases, with 10 bases remaining between them. The germline V gene has CDR1 SGHRS and CDR2 YFSETQ. There are 13 residues in the CDR3. CDR3 in amino acids: CASSNDGDYGYTF. The CDR3 nucleotides are TGCGCCAGCAGCAACGACGGAGACTATGGCTACACCTTC.

This clonotype was counted at least ten times. The rearrangement uses TRBV20-1 and TRBJ2-5; D may be TRBD2 (5 bases). The V end lost 1 base, the J end lost 2 bases, and 5 bases lay between the germline ends. Looked up from germline, CDR1 is DFQATT and CDR2 is SNEGSKA (reference sequence). This CDR3 comprises 12 residues. As DNA, the CDR3 is TGCAGTGCTAGAGCGGGACAAGAGACCCAGTACTTC. Translation gives CSARAGQETQYF.

The chain combines TRBV7-2 with TRBJ1-3, with D possibly matching TRBD1 (5 bases). This CDR3 is built from 15 residues. In germline, CDR1 is SGHTA, CDR2 FQGNSA. The ends were cut back, 1 base at V and 7 bases at J, with 14 bases in the middle. DNA for the CDR3: TGTGCCAGCAGCTTAGGGGGGAGTCGTGGGAACACCATATATTTT. Translated, it gives CASSLGGSRGNTIYF.

This clonotype appeared a few times. The chain uses TRBV28 and TRBJ2-1; tentative D call: TRBD2 (6 bases). The germline V gene encodes CDR1 MDHEN and CDR2 SYDVKM. V gave up 5 bases and J gave up 8 bases, with 16 bases separating them. The CDR3 sequence is 14 residues long. The CDR3 sequence is CASSIGTRGHEQFF. CDR3 in DNA: TGTGCCAGCAGTATAGGGACTCGGGGTCATGAGCAGTTCTTC.

The chain uses TRBV7-2 and TRBJ2-5; D remains unclear. The DNA end lines up better with TRBJ2-7; the J call may be wrong. CDR1 is SGHTA, CDR2 FQGNSA, per germline. The CDR3 covers 13 residues. The CDR3 sequence is CASSPTTPLEQYF. CDR3 nucleotides: TGTGCCAGCAGTCCCACCACTCCGCTCGAGCAGTACTTC.

The J gene is TRBJ2-7, the V gene TRBV6-5; possible D gene TRBD1, 6 bases. V was shortened by 4 bases and J by 7 bases, with 17 bases between the two germline ends. This CDR3 has 14 residues. Germline CDR1 and CDR2: MNHEY and SVGAGI. Here the CDR3 reads CASSLPAGVGEQYF. In nucleotides, the CDR3 is TGTGCCAGCAGTTTACCGGCAGGGGTCGGGGAGCAGTACTTC.

The gene calls are TRBV20-1 and TRBJ2-7, with 8 bases that match TRBD1. The junction had 8 bases not matched to a gene; V was cut back by 7 bases and J by 3 bases. The CDR3 runs to 13 residues. The germline gives CDR1 DFQATT, CDR2 SNEGSKA (reference sequence). The chain's CDR3 is CSVLTGDGYEQYF. CDR3 DNA sequence: TGCAGTGTACTGACAGGGGACGGCTACGAGCAGTACTTC.

The rearrangement joins TRBV5-5 to TRBJ2-7, with D tentatively TRBD2 (5 bases). Trimming took 4 bases from V and 3 from J, leaving 11 bases between them. Looked up from germline, CDR1 is SGHKS and CDR2 is YYEKEE (reference sequence). The CDR3 runs to 13 residues. The DNA of the CDR3 is TGTGCCAGCAGCCCGGGGTGGGACTACGAGCAGTACTTC. Amino acid sequence: CASSPGWDYEQYF.

The rearrangement links TRBV10-3 to TRBJ2-5; TRBD1 matches 9 bases. In germline, CDR1 is ENHRY, CDR2 SYGVKD. Losses at the gene ends were 4 bases for V and 2 bases for J; bases not matched to a gene: 5. CDR3 length: 15 residues. The CDR3 here is CAISAGQGRQETQYF. The CDR3 DNA reads as TGTGCCATCAGTGCTGGACAGGGGAGGCAAGAGACCCAGTACTTC.

This clonotype appeared a single time. V gene TRBV11-3 combines with J gene TRBJ2-6, with a tentative D call TRBD1 (8 bases). Germline V gene data show CDR1 as SGHNT and CDR2 as YENEEA. V shed 3 bases and J shed 3 bases, with 15 bases lying between them. This CDR3 spans 17 amino acids. The CDR3 sequence: CASSFYRGGIGANVLTF. CDR3 nucleotide sequence: TGTGCCAGCAGCTTCTACAGGGGGGGAATTGGGGCCAACGTCCTGACTTTC.